The present T cell receptor (beta chain) was sequenced within a study of blood T cell repertoires in COVID-19. At the level of the study: Some COVID-19 samples were acute and others convalescent; all came from the United States, Italy and Spain.

Trimming left V 0 bases short and J 1 base short, with 10 bases between. Germline V gene data show CDR1 as SGHDT and CDR2 as YYEEEE. The length of the CDR3 is 15 residues. Method: immunoSEQ multiplex PCR; TCRdb's copy keeps in-frame clones and lacks some. The sample carries about 270,000 clones, approximately 91% recorded once. Sequences were obtained from PBMCs or T cells enriched from blood (not recorded which). The V call is TRBV5-6, the J call TRBJ1-1; TRBD1 is a possible D gene (5 bases). This sequence was found in a woman aged 40 to 55 with acute COVID-19. The CDR3 is CASSLAGRGNTEAFF. The CDR3 coding sequence is TGTGCCAGCAGCTTGGCAGGGCGGGGGAACACTGAAGCTTTCTTT.